These 10 T cell receptor beta chains share one sample of origin, sequenced in a study of blood T cells in healthy people across ages (dated by TCRdb to between 2014 and 2017). Libraries were prepared through 5' RACE. Instrument on record: Illumina HiSeq 2500. A second roughly 7 to 11 cycle PCR used a sample-barcoded 5' primer and a J-beta primer mix. The public reads were reprocessed in TCRdb via fastp at Q25 and MiXCR, keeping in-frame beta chains. Rows with a matching CDR3 protein are joined into one entry that keeps the most common DNA and genes. This sample lists 1.5 million to 2 million distinct CDR3 sequences; 28% were detected once. The ten most abundant clones make up 7% to 9% of the sample. Material for sequencing was blood. Receptors originate from a woman aged 30 to 39 in good health.

This clonotype was seen a handful of times. The junction differs from germline at one of its ends, possibly a read error. The rearrangement uses TRBV28 and TRBJ2-1, with 9 bases matching TRBD1. The length of the CDR3 is 16 residues. Germline CDR1 and CDR2: MDHEN and SYDVKM. CDR3 sequence: CASSSPGQGVFDERFF. The CDR3 DNA reads as TGTGCCAGCAGTTCCCCGGGACAGGGTGTCTTTGATGAGCGGTTCTTC.

This chain links TRBV3-1 with TRBJ1-1; maybe TRBD1 (5 bases). This CDR3 is built from 17 residues. Germline lookup yields CDR1 LGHDT and CDR2 YNNKEL (reference sequence). V dropped 2 bases and J dropped 0 bases, with 16 bases sitting between them. The CDR3 nucleotides read TGTGCCAGCAGCCAACCGGGCAGGGCCGTAATGAACACTGAAGCTTTCTTT. As protein: CASSQPGRAVMNTEAFF.

J is TRBJ1-5 and V is TRBV28; D unresolved. Per the germline V gene, CDR1 is MDHEN and CDR2 is SYDVKM. V was shortened by 2 bases and J by 6 bases, with 5 bases between the two germline ends. This CDR3 contains 12 residues. In DNA, the CDR3 is TGTGCCAGCAGTTTAAACGCTCAGCCCCAGCATTTT. It translates to CASSLNAQPQHF.

The V and J genes are TRBV5-1 and TRBJ1-2; D not resolved. The germline V and J ends were trimmed by 5 bases and 2 bases, with 13 bases remaining between them. The germline V gene has CDR1 SGHRS and CDR2 YFSETQ. The CDR3 spans 14 residues. The CDR3 DNA reads as TGCGCCAGCAGTCCGGACGGGGAAAACTATGGCTACACCTTC. Translated: CASSPDGENYGYTF. Full variable domain (missing parts from reference TRBV5-1 and TRBJ1-2): KAGVTQTPRYLIKTRGQQVTLSCSPISGHRSVSWYQQTPGQGLQFLFEYFSETQRNKGNFPGRFSGRQFSNSRSEMNVSTLELGDSALYLCASSPDGENYGYTFGSGTRLTVV.

This chain's CDR3 is CASSLATGSGEKLFF. The CDR3 DNA sequence: TGCGCCAGCAGCTTGGCCACCGGGTCGGGTGAAAAACTGTTTTTT. V and J are TRBV5-1 and TRBJ1-4; D is unresolved. The V end lost 0 bases, the J end lost 7 bases, and 13 bases lay between the germline ends. The CDR3 consists of 15 residues. The germline V gene encodes CDR1 SGHRS and CDR2 YFSETQ.

This clonotype has more than one count but fewer than ten. At one boundary the junction diverges from the germline segment, which might be a read error. J is TRBJ1-2 and V is TRBV3-1; D is possibly TRBD1 (6 bases). Germline V gene lookup returns CDR1 LGHDT and CDR2 YNNKEL (reference sequence). This CDR3 region has 14 residues. For the CDR3, the DNA is TGTGCCAGCAATTACGGGGGCGCGGCGGAGGGCTGCACCTTC. Encoded protein: CASNYGGAAEGCTF.

Only a few counts were recorded for this clonotype. As DNA, the CDR3 is TGTGCCAGCAGTGGGGAGAGCAATCAGCCCCAGCATTTT. Translating gives CASSGESNQPQHF. V usage is TRBV2 and J usage is TRBJ1-5; D gene unclear. Per the germline V gene, CDR1 is SNHLY and CDR2 is FYNNEI. V dropped 4 bases and J dropped 1 base, with 5 bases sitting between them. The length of the CDR3 is 13 residues.

V usage is TRBV29-1 and J usage is TRBJ2-1; 7 bases align to TRBD2. Per germline, CDR1 SQVTM and CDR2 ANQGSEA. Unmatched junction bases numbered 17, after V lost 7 bases and J lost 8 bases. The CDR3 runs 15 residues. CDR3 protein: CSGGTGLAEVDEQFF. CDR3 coding DNA: TGCAGCGGCGGGACGGGGCTAGCGGAAGTAGATGAGCAGTTCTTC.

In regard to this clonotype: A read error may be the cause here, since a much bigger clone is one base away. This sequence joins TRBV5-6 and TRBJ2-5, with no clear D. The CDR3 has 12 amino acids. Trimming took 1 base from V and 12 from J, leaving 13 bases between them. The germline V gene has CDR1 SGHDT and CDR2 YYEEEE. The CDR3 loop reads CASSLRREMEYF. As DNA, the CDR3 is TGTGCCAGCAGCTTGCGCAGAGAGATGGAGTACTTC.

Only one count was recorded for this clonotype. V is TRBV12-3 or TRBV12-4 and J is TRBJ2-1, with D possibly matching TRBD1 (7 bases). The CDR3 spans 16 residues. V dropped 6 bases and J dropped 9 bases, with 24 bases sitting between them. The CDR3 DNA follows: TGTGCCAGCAGCACCCGCGGAGGGGGCGCGATGAGTGAGCAGTTCTTC. Protein sequence: CASSTRGGGAMSEQFF.